This entry concerns a single T cell receptor beta chain. This specimen comes from a study of blood T cell repertoires in COVID-19. Study in general: In each case, the material was cDNA or gDNA derived from T cells, B-cell-depleted T cells, or PBMCs.

The data were produced by immunoSEQ multiplex PCR, yet TCRdb's version contains in-frame clones alone and is incomplete. The data contain some 200,000 clones, over 80% of them singletons. The CDR3 is 15 amino acids. The V gene's germline CDR1 is LGHNA and CDR2 YNFKEQ. V was pared by 7 bases and J by 3 bases, with 10 bases of the junction left unmatched. This chain links TRBV4-2 with TRBJ2-3; 7 positions match TRBD2. The receptor was derived from a man younger than 35 with acute COVID-19. The sample taken for sequencing was PBMCs or T cells enriched from blood (not recorded which). This CDR3 reads CASTLGGGQTDTQYF. The CDR3 DNA is TGTGCCAGCACCCTAGGCGGGGGTCAGACAGATACGCAGTATTTT.